This T cell receptor beta chain was retrieved from a study of blood T cell repertoires in COVID-19. Across the study: Both acute and convalescent COVID-19 samples were obtained from the United States, Italy and Spain. T cells, B-cell-depleted T cells, or PBMCs provided the cDNA or gDNA that served as material.

Germline lookup yields CDR1 SNHLY and CDR2 FYNNEI. V was clipped by 6 bases and J by 4 bases; unmatched bases: 7. The CDR3 loop spans 14 amino acids. The repertoire was sequenced with immunoSEQ multiplex PCR; TCRdb's copy has only in-frame clones and lacks some. The sample has over 250,000 clones; 65% to 90% are singletons. This clone was recorded a few times. V and J are TRBV2 and TRBJ2-3, with TRBD1 matching 7 bases. Sequencing was carried out using peripheral blood. The TCR comes from a human donor in a cohort sampled during active COVID-19. CDR3 sequence reads: CASRAGTASDTQYF. The CDR3 bases are TGTGCCAGCAGAGCCGGGACAGCTTCAGATACGCAGTATTTT.